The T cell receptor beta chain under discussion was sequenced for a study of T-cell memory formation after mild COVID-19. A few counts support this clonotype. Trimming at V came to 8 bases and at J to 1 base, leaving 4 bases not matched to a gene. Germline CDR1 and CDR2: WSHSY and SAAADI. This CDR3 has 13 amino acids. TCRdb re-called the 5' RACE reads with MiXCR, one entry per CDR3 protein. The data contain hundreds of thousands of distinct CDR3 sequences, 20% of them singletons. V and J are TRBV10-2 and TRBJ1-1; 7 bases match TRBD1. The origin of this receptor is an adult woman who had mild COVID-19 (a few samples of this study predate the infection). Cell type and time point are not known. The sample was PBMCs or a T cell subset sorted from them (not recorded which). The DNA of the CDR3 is TGCGCCAGCTCCAGGGGGTCGAACACTGAAGCTTTCTTT. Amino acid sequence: CASSRGSNTEAFF.